This T cell receptor beta chain was recorded in a study of human T cells and chemical hapten exposure. V gave up 1 base and J gave up 8 bases, with 15 bases separating them. Per the germline V gene, CDR1 is ENHRY and CDR2 is SYGVKD. The CDR3 is 15 residues long. Time point specified: healthy volunteer bleed at 6 weeks. Blood, whole and unfractionated, served as the source for total RNA extraction. Via MiXCR, TCRdb re-called the RACE reads, giving one row per CDR3 protein. The table has approximately 81,000 distinct CDR3 sequences, around 8.7% seen once. This clonotype came up a few times. This rearrangement joins TRBV10-3 to TRBJ1-5; the D is unclear. This clonotype was obtained from a male donor in good health. Some clones in this sample may be carry-over from other donors' samples. The specimen was whole blood. CDR3 sequence (DNA): TGTGCCATCAGTGAGTACGATGGAGCCGTTGAGCCCCAGCATTTT. This codes for CAISEYDGAVEPQHF.